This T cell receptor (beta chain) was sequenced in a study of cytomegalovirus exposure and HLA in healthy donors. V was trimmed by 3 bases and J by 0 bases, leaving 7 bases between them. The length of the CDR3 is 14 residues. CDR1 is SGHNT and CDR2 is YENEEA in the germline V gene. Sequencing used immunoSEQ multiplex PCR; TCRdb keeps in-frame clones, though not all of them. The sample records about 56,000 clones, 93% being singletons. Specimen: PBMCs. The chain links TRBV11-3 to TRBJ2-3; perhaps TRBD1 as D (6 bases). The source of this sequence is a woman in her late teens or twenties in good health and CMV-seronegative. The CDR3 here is CASSFQGSTDTQYF. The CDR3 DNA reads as TGTGCCAGCAGCTTTCAGGGGAGCACAGATACGCAGTATTTT.